The 26 T cell receptor beta chains below all came from one sample that was sequenced in a study of shared clonotypes between healthy human individuals. Here immunoSEQ multiplex PCR was the method, and the copy in TCRdb shows in-frame clones only, minus some. The sample lists roughly 2 million clones; 95% were seen once. The sequencing sample was made of naive CD4+ T cells sorted from blood. Subset of the sample: CD45RA+ positively selected. The receptors were gathered from a man aged 18-30 years in good health.

The genes are TRBV19 and TRBJ1-5; D gene ambiguous. Germline V lookup: CDR1 LNHDA, CDR2 SQIVND (reference sequence). This CDR3 has 15 amino acids. Trimming took 0 bases from V and 4 from J, leaving 10 bases between them. For the CDR3, the DNA is TGTGCCAGTAGTATAGAAAGGAGCACGAATCAGCCCCAGCATTTT. Its translation is CASSIERSTNQPQHF.

The gene calls are TRBV9 and TRBJ2-7; 7 bases are shared with TRBD1. The CDR3 extends over 15 amino acids. J lost 3 bases, V lost 1 base, and 7 bases had no gene match. Germline assignment: CDR1 SGDLS and CDR2 YYNGEE. CDR3 bases: TGTGCCAGCAGCGTACAGGGGGAACTCTTCTACGAGCAGTACTTC. The encoded protein is CASSVQGELFYEQYF.

V and J are TRBV11-3 and TRBJ2-5; D gene ambiguous. Per germline, CDR1 SGHNT and CDR2 YENEEA. V lost 2 bases, J lost 1 base, and 5 bases lay in between. This CDR3 contains 13 residues. CDR3 region: CASSLSVQETQYF. The CDR3 DNA reads as TGTGCCAGCAGCTTATCCGTCCAAGAGACCCAGTACTTC.

CDR3 bases: TGTGCCAGCAGCCCGGGGATCGGGGGGCAAGAGACCCAGTACTTC. Its protein is CASSPGIGGQETQYF. The J gene is TRBJ2-5, the V gene TRBV5-6, with 7 nucleotides matching TRBD2. This CDR3 region has 15 residues. CDR1 SGHDT and CDR2 YYEEEE come from the germline V gene. V was clipped by 4 bases and J by 2 bases; unmatched bases: 8.

The genes are TRBV10-3 and TRBJ2-1; 7 positions match TRBD2. Germline CDR1 ENHRY, CDR2 SYGVKD. This CDR3 is built from 14 residues. V shed 4 bases and J 5 bases; nucleotides not matched to a gene: 5. The CDR3: CAISAGTTNNEQFF. The CDR3 DNA follows: TGTGCCATCAGTGCGGGGACTACTAACAATGAGCAGTTCTTC.

The chain carries TRBV30 and TRBJ2-1; possible D gene TRBD1, 5 bases. V was shortened by 1 base and J by 3 bases, with 22 bases between the two germline ends. There are 18 residues in the CDR3. The germline gives CDR1 GTSNPN, CDR2 SVGIG (reference sequence). CDR3 in DNA: TGTGCCTGGAGTGGATACGTGGTAGGGGAAGGGGTCTACAATGAGCAGTTCTTC. Translated, it gives CAWSGYVVGEGVYNEQFF.

Points on this clone: Different DNA sequences within this sample yield the same CDR3. The chain links TRBV18 to TRBJ2-7; D remains unclear. V lost 4 bases and J 1 base, leaving 8 bases between the germline ends. The germline V gene encodes CDR1 KGHSH and CDR2 LQKENI. The CDR3 is 13 residues long. CDR3 nucleotides: TGTGCCAGCTCACTATCAGAGTCCTACGAGCAGTACTTC. This gives the protein CASSLSESYEQYF.

V is TRBV10-3 and J is TRBJ2-5; D gene unclear. The CDR3 has 11 amino acids. CDR1 ENHRY and CDR2 SYGVKD come from the germline V gene. V lost 4 bases and J 2 bases, leaving 2 bases between the germline ends. The CDR3 DNA is TGTGCCATCAGTGTACAAGAGACCCAGTACTTC. Its translation: CAISVQETQYF.

The rearrangement uses TRBV6-4 and TRBJ1-6; D call uncertain. The V gene's germline CDR1 is MRHNA and CDR2 SNTAGT. The CDR3 loop spans 14 amino acids. Trimming removed 10 bases from V and 0 bases from J, with 10 bases in between. The CDR3 region is CAKNWSSYNSPLHF. The CDR3, as DNA: TGTGCCAAGAACTGGAGCTCCTATAATTCACCCCTCCACTTT.

This chain joins TRBV7-9 and TRBJ2-5, with D tentatively TRBD1 (5 bases). Per germline, CDR1 SEHNR and CDR2 FQNEAQ (reference sequence). The V and J ends lost 6 bases and 4 bases respectively, with 18 bases between them. The CDR3 has 15 residues. DNA of the CDR3: TGTGCCAGCAGATCGGACACCGGCTATGGAGAGACCCAGTACTTC. Translating gives CASRSDTGYGETQYF.

A single count supports this clone. V usage is TRBV10-3 and J usage is TRBJ2-7; 11 nucleotides match TRBD1. The CDR3 spans 15 residues. The germline V gene has CDR1 ENHRY and CDR2 SYGVKD. The V and J ends lost 4 bases and 2 bases, in that order; junction bases with no gene match: 4. In DNA form, the CDR3 reads TGTGCCATCAGTGGGACAGGGGGCGACCCCTACGAGCAGTACTTC. This codes for CAISGTGGDPYEQYF.

The rearrangement uses TRBV27 and TRBJ1-1; tentative D call: TRBD1 (5 bases). Germline lookup yields CDR1 MNHEY and CDR2 SMNVEV (reference sequence). V was clipped by 3 bases and J by 3 bases, with 17 bases between them. CDR3 length: 16 amino acids. This CDR3 is CASSFDRQNAYTEAFF. For the CDR3, the DNA is TGTGCCAGCAGTTTCGACCGACAGAATGCTTACACTGAAGCTTTCTTT.

This clone was seen just once. The rearrangement joins TRBV28 to TRBJ2-4, with 7 bases that match TRBD2. Germline V gene data show CDR1 as MDHEN and CDR2 as SYDVKM. The CDR3 runs to 15 residues. V shed 7 bases and J 0 bases; nucleotides not matched to a gene: 6. The DNA of the CDR3 is TGTGCCAGCACGACTGGGGGGGTAGCCAAAAACATTCAGTACTTC. As protein: CASTTGGVAKNIQYF.

Of note for this clone: This same CDR3 is encoded by further DNA sequences in the sample. This chain links TRBV27 with TRBJ2-7, with 7 bases identical to TRBD1. Germline-derived CDR1 and CDR2 are MNHEY and SMNVEV (reference sequence). J lost 0 bases, V lost 4 bases, and 3 bases had no gene match. The CDR3 sequence is 14 residues long. The CDR3 DNA sequence: TGTGCCAGCAGTTCCCGGACAGGCTCCTACGAGCAGTACTTC. Protein product: CASSSRTGSYEQYF.

The gene calls are TRBV10-3 and TRBJ2-7; D remains ambiguous. Per the germline V gene, CDR1 is ENHRY and CDR2 is SYGVKD. The CDR3 covers 15 residues. The V gene lost 6 bases and the J gene lost 5 bases, with 20 bases spanning the gap. The CDR3, as DNA: TGTGCCATCAGACCGCCCTACCCGAACCTTAACGAGCAGTACTTC. Amino acids: CAIRPPYPNLNEQYF.

The chain recombines TRBV11-3 with TRBJ1-3; D gene unclear. V lost 1 base, J lost 0 bases, and 4 bases lay in between. The CDR3 has 14 residues. Germline-derived CDR1 and CDR2 are SGHNT and YENEEA. CDR3 loop: CASSLGSSGNTIYF. DNA for the CDR3: TGTGCCAGCAGCTTAGGTAGCTCTGGAAACACCATATATTTT.

The chain recombines TRBV5-1 with TRBJ2-1; 7 positions match TRBD2. This CDR3 region has 17 residues. Germline V CDR1 and CDR2: SGHRS, YFSETQ. The V and J ends lost 4 bases and 6 bases, in that order; junction bases with no gene match: 16. CDR3 loop: CASSLEAGGRFGNEQFF. In DNA form, the CDR3 reads TGCGCCAGCAGCCTGGAGGCCGGCGGGAGATTTGGCAATGAGCAGTTCTTC.

The rearrangement joins TRBV9 to TRBJ2-7; TRBD2 agrees at 7 bases. The CDR3 runs 13 residues. CDR1 SGDLS and CDR2 YYNGEE come from the germline V gene. J was trimmed by 12 bases and V by 4 bases; bases with no gene match: 13. Here the CDR3 DNA reads TGTGCCAGCAGCCCCTTTGGGGAGGGCCCTCTGTACTTC. This translates into CASSPFGEGPLYF.

With respect to this clone: The sample has other DNA sequences that encode this CDR3 too. V gene TRBV2 combines with J gene TRBJ2-2; D is ambiguous. The CDR3 is 13 residues long. The V end was cut by 6 bases, the J end by 4 bases, with 9 bases between. Looked up from germline, CDR1 is SNHLY and CDR2 is FYNNEI. The CDR3, as DNA: TGTGCCAGCAGAGCACTACTCACCGGGGAGCTGTTTTTT. Translating gives CASRALLTGELFF.

This chain uses TRBV5-1 with TRBJ2-1, with D perhaps matching TRBD1 (6 bases). Germline assignment: CDR1 SGHRS and CDR2 YFSETQ. The CDR3 has 12 residues. V lost 4 bases to trimming and J lost 8 bases, with 10 bases between them. The CDR3 nucleotides are TGCGCCAGCAGCCCACAGGGACATGAGCAGTTCTTC. Translation gives CASSPQGHEQFF.

J is TRBJ2-3 and V is TRBV7-9; D unclear. This CDR3 has 16 amino acids. Trimming pared 8 bases from V and 5 bases from J, leaving 23 bases between. Looked up from germline, CDR1 is SEHNR and CDR2 is FQNEAQ (reference sequence). The CDR3 DNA is TGTGCCAGCCGAGCTTTAAGAAACTCCCTGGGAGATACGCAGTATTTT. This translates into CASRALRNSLGDTQYF.

The rearrangement uses TRBV27 and TRBJ2-7; 7 bases match TRBD2. Germline V gene lookup returns CDR1 MNHEY and CDR2 SMNVEV (reference sequence). The CDR3 runs to 17 residues. Trimming at V came to 4 bases and at J to 5 bases, leaving 17 bases not matched to a gene. The CDR3 is CASSSQRVVAGRNEQYF. CDR3 sequence (DNA): TGTGCCAGCAGTTCCCAGCGGGTGGTAGCGGGTAGAAACGAGCAGTACTTC.

This clone was seen a single time. This CDR3 is also generated by other DNA sequences in the sample. The gene calls are TRBV18 and TRBJ2-3; D is unresolved. Germline CDR1 KGHSH, CDR2 LQKENI. CDR3 length: 12 residues. V was trimmed by 6 bases and J by 4 bases, leaving 8 bases between them. The CDR3 is CASSPWPDTQYF. Written as DNA, the CDR3 is TGTGCCAGCTCCCCCTGGCCAGATACGCAGTATTTT.

The gene calls are TRBV5-4 and TRBJ2-2, with 14 nucleotides matching TRBD2. CDR1 and CDR2 from the germline V gene are SGHNT and YYREEE (reference sequence). V shed 3 bases and J 3 bases; nucleotides not matched to a gene: 1. The CDR3 is 16 residues long. The CDR3 DNA is TGTGCCAGCAGCTGGGGACTAGCGGGAGACACCGGGGAGCTGTTTTTT. Protein product: CASSWGLAGDTGELFF.

The chain has TRBV5-1 and TRBJ2-3; D gene uncertain. Germline loops: CDR1 SGHRS, CDR2 YFSETQ. V was pared by 6 bases and J by 2 bases, with 13 bases between. This CDR3 has 14 amino acids. CDR3 loop: CASKASAHTDTQYF. In DNA, the CDR3 is TGCGCCAGCAAGGCTTCGGCCCACACAGATACGCAGTATTTT.

This chain uses TRBV30 with TRBJ2-7, with 11 bases that match TRBD2. Germline-derived CDR1 and CDR2 are GTSNPN and SVGIG (reference sequence). There are 12 residues in the CDR3. J gave up 4 bases and V 4 bases, and 0 bases lay outside the gene matches. CDR3: CAWTSGRYEQYF. CDR3 in DNA: TGTGCCTGGACTAGCGGGAGGTACGAGCAGTACTTC.